The text below deals with one TCR beta chain. CDR1 and CDR2 (germline): SGHRS, YFSETQ. The V and J ends lost 0 bases and 1 base respectively, with 30 bases between them. The CDR3 extends over 22 amino acids. This sample stems from a study of T cell changes during pregnancy in multiple sclerosis. Assay used: immunoSEQ multiplex PCR; TCRdb lists only in-frame clones, some missing. The table has roughly 53,000 clones, under 95% seen once. The chain is built from TRBV5-1 and TRBJ2-3, with D perhaps TRBD2 (5 bases). The sequenced sample was CD8+ T cells from peripheral blood mononuclear cells, obtained before pregnancy. The sequence derives from a female donor with multiple sclerosis, enrolled in a pregnancy study. CDR3 bases: TGCGCCAGCAGCTTGGTGGTAGCGAGGAGGAGGATCGCGACTATCGGCACAGATACGCAGTATTTT. Translated: CASSLVVARRRIATIGTDTQYF.